This T cell receptor (beta chain) was recovered during a study of cytomegalovirus exposure and HLA in healthy donors. For the study at large: In a previous analysis, 117 million unique TCR beta sequences were found from 170 million or so T cells. Notes on the study in general: A later analysis associated 15,000 or so TCR beta sequences with HLA alleles at a 0.05 false discovery rate. There was a cluster of highly shared sequence variants that was likely a sequencing artifact. Productive rates of about 90% or about 30% were seen for most TCR beta V segments in an earlier analysis.

This clone occurred once. Its target is unknown. Germline V lookup: CDR1 SGHNT, CDR2 YYREEE (reference sequence). The CDR3 runs to 15 residues. Between the trimmed V and J ends, which lost 0 bases and 2 bases, there was a span of 6 bases. 60 Vbeta and 13 Jbeta primers were used in PCR. Assay used: immunoSEQ multiplex PCR; TCRdb lists only in-frame clones, some missing. The sample lists 50,000 to 60,000 clones, 70% to 80% seen once, with roughly 1.4% in the top ten. The chain recombines TRBV5-4 with TRBJ2-6, with D possibly TRBD2 on 5 matching bases. This receptor was taken from a female donor in good health and CMV-seronegative. The specimen was PBMCs. CDR3 amino acids: CASSLERAGANVLTF. DNA of the CDR3: TGTGCCAGCAGCTTGGAGAGGGCTGGGGCCAACGTCCTGACTTTC.